Presented here are 5 T cell receptor beta chains from one specimen sequenced in a study of T cell responses to AZD1222 COVID-19 vaccine. Produced via immunoSEQ multiplex PCR; TCRdb's table is partial and in-frame only. The table lists 85,000 to 100,000 clones, just over 90% of them singletons. The sequencing used peripheral blood, collected on day 0 of AZD1222 vaccination. The receptors here all came from an adult in good health.

V gene TRBV12-5 combines with J gene TRBJ2-7; possibly TRBD1 for D (5 bases). With 3 bases removed from V and 5 bases from J, the gap between germline ends came to 11 bases. This CDR3 contains 13 residues. The V gene's germline CDR1 is LGHNT and CDR2 FRNRAP. CDR3 nucleotides: TGTGCTAGTGGTTTACGGCAGGGCCACGAGCAGTACTTC. It yields the protein CASGLRQGHEQYF. The whole variable domain, filled in from reference TRBV12-5 and TRBJ2-7, reads DARVTQTPRHKVTEMGQEVTMRCQPILGHNTVFWYRQTMMQGLELLAYFRNRAPLDDSGMPKDRFSAEMPDATLATLKIQPSEPRDSAVYFCASGLRQGHEQYFGPGTRLTVT.

The genes are TRBV15 and TRBJ1-1; 10 nucleotides line up with TRBD1. Trimming at V came to 5 bases and at J to 4 bases, leaving 10 bases not matched to a gene. The CDR3 length is 16 residues. Germline V gene sequence: CDR1 LNHNV, CDR2 YYDKDF (reference sequence). This CDR3 reads CATSRRQGAFGTEAFF. For the CDR3, the DNA is TGTGCCACCAGCCGACGACAGGGGGCCTTCGGCACTGAAGCTTTCTTT.

The CDR3 DNA sequence: TGCGCCAGCAAAAGCCCAGGGACTAACTATGGCTACACCTTC. Translated: CASKSPGTNYGYTF. This chain links TRBV5-1 with TRBJ1-2; maybe TRBD1 (5 bases). CDR1 and CDR2 from the germline V gene are SGHRS and YFSETQ. Trimming cost V 6 bases and J 0 bases, with 12 bases left between them. The CDR3 sequence is 14 residues long.

The chain couples TRBV2 to TRBJ2-1; D gene uncertain. The V gene's germline CDR1 is SNHLY and CDR2 FYNNEI. V lost 4 bases to trimming and J lost 9 bases, with 13 bases between them. The CDR3 covers 13 residues. Here the CDR3 DNA reads TGTGCCAGCAGTGTACTCGCCAATGGTGAGCAGTTCTTC. Translation gives CASSVLANGEQFF.

J is TRBJ2-7 and V is TRBV10-3; D is possibly TRBD2 (6 bases). The CDR3 covers 14 residues. Trimming took off 7 bases at V and 5 bases at J, with 18 bases between the two ends. Per germline, CDR1 ENHRY and CDR2 SYGVKD. The DNA of the CDR3 is TGTGCCATCATGGTGGGTCAGGGCGGGGACGAGCAGTACTTC. It encodes CAIMVGQGGDEQYF.